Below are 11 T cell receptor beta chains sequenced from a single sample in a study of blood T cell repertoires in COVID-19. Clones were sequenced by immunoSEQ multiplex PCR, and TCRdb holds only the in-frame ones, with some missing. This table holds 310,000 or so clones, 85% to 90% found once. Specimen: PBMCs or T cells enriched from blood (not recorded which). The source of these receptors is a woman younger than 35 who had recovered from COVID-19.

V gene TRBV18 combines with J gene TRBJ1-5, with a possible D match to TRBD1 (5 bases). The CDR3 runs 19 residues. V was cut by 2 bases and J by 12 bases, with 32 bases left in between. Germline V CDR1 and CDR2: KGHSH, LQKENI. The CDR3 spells CASSPAVGESPHPGRSQHF. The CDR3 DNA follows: TGTGCCAGCTCACCAGCAGTAGGGGAGTCGCCCCACCCCGGGAGAAGCCAGCATTTT.

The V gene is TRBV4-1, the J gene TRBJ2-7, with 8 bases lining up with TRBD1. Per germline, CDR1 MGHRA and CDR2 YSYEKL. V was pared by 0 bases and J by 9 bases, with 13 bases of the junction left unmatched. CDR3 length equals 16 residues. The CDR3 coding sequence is TGCGCCAGCAGCCAAGATTCCGGACAGGGTGGATCGGGGCAGTACTTC. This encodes CASSQDSGQGGSGQYF.

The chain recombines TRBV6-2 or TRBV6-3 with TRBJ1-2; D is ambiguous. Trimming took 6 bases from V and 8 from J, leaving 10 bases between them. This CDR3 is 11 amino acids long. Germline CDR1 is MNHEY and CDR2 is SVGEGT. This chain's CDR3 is CASSSPRGYTF. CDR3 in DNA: TGTGCCAGCAGCTCCCCCCGGGGCTACACCTTC.

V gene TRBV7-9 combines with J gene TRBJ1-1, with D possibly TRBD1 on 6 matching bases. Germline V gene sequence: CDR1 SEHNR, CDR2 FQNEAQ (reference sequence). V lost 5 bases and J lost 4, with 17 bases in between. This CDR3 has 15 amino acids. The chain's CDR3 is CASSLGLAGATEAFF. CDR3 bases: TGTGCCAGCAGCCTAGGACTGGCGGGGGCCACTGAAGCTTTCTTT.

The CDR3 nucleotides are TGTGCCTGGAGGCAAAAGACAGGGGCCGAGACCCAGTACTTC. It translates to CAWRQKTGAETQYF. V usage is TRBV30 and J usage is TRBJ2-5; TRBD1 matches 8 bases. This CDR3 has 14 amino acids. The V gene end was trimmed by 3 bases and the J gene end by 5 bases; junction bases not matched to a gene: 8. Germline V CDR1 and CDR2: GTSNPN, SVGIG (reference sequence).

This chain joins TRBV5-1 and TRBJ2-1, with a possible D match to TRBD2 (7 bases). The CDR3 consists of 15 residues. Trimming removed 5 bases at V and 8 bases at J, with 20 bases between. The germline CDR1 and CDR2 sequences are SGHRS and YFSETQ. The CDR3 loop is CASSWGGRSHDEQFF. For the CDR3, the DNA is TGCGCCAGCAGTTGGGGGGGCAGGAGCCACGATGAGCAGTTCTTC.

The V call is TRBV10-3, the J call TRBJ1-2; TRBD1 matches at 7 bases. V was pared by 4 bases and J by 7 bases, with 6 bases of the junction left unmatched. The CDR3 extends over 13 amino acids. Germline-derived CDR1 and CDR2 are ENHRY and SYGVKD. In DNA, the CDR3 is TGTGCCATCAGTGTGAAGGGGGCACGTGGCTACACCTTC. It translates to CAISVKGARGYTF.

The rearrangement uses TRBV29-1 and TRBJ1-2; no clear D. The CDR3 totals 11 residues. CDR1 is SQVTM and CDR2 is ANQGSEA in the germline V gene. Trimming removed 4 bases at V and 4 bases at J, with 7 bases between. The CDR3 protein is CSVGEGYGYTF. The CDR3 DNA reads TGCAGCGTTGGTGAGGGCTATGGCTACACCTTC.

As DNA, the CDR3 is TGTGCCAGCAGCCCAACGGGGGGAGGCTATGGCTACACCTTC. It is translated as CASSPTGGGYGYTF. J is TRBJ1-2 and V is TRBV27; a weak D match, TRBD1 (5 bases). This CDR3 is built from 14 residues. V was pared by 6 bases and J by 4 bases, with 15 bases between. The germline gives CDR1 MNHEY, CDR2 SMNVEV (reference sequence).

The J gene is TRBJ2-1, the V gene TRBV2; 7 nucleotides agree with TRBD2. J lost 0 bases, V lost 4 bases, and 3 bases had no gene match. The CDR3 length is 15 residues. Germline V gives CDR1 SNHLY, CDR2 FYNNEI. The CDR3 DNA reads TGTGCCAGCAGTGGCCAGCGGGGCTCCTACAATGAGCAGTTCTTC. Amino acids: CASSGQRGSYNEQFF.

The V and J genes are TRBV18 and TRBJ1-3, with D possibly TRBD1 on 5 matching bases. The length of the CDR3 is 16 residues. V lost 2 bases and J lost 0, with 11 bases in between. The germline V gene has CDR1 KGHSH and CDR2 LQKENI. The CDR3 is CASSPSDSISGNTIYF. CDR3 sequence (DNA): TGTGCCAGCTCACCAAGTGACAGTATCTCTGGAAACACCATATATTTT.